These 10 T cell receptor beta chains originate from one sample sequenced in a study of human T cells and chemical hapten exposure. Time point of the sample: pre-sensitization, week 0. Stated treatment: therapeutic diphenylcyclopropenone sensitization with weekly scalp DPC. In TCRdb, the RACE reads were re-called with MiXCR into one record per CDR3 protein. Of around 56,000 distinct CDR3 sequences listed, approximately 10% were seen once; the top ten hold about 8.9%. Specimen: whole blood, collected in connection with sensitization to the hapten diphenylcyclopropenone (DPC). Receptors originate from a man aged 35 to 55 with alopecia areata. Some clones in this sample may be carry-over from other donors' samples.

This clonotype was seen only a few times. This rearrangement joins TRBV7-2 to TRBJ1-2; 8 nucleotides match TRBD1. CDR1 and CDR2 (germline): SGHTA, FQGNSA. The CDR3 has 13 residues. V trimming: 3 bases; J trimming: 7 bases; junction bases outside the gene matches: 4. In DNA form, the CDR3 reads TGTGCCAGCAGCTTTGACAGGGGTGGTGGCTACACCTTC. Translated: CASSFDRGGGYTF.

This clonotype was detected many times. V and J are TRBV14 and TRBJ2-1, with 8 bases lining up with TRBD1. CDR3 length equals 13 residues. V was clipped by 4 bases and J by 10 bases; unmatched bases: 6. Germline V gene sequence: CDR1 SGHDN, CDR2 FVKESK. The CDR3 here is CASSRDRGGEQFF. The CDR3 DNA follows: TGTGCCAGCAGCCGAGACAGGGGAGGAGAGCAGTTCTTC.

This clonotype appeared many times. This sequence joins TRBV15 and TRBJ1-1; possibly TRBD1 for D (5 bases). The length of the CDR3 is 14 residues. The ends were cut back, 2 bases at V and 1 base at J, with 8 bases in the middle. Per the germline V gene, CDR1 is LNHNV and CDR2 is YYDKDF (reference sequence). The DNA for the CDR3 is TGTGCCACCAGCAGACGGGGACGGAACACTGAAGCTTTCTTT. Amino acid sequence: CATSRRGRNTEAFF. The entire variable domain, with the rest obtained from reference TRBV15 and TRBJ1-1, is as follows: DAMVIQNPRYQVTQFGKPVTLSCSQTLNHNVMYWYQQKSSQAPKLLFHYYDKDFNNEADTPDNFQSRRPNTSFCFLDIRSPGLGDTAMYLCATSRRGRNTEAFFGQGTRLTVV.

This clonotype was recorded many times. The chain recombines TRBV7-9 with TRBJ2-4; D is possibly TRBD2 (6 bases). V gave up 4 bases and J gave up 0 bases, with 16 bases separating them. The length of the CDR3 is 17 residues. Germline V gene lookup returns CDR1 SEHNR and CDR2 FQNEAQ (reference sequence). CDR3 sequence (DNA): TGTGCCAGCAGCTGGGACTTCGGGGGAGAAGCCAAAAACATTCAGTACTTC. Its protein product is CASSWDFGGEAKNIQYF.

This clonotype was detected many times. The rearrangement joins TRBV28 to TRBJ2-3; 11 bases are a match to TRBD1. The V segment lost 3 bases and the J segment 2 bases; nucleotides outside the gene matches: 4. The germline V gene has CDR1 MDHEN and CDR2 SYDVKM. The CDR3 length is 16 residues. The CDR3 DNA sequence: TGTGCCAGCAGTTTGGACAGGGGGCCCTCCACAGATACGCAGTATTTT. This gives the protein CASSLDRGPSTDTQYF. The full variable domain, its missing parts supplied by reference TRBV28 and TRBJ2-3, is DVKVTQSSRYLVKRTGEKVFLECVQDMDHENMFWYRQDPGLGLRLIYFSYDVKMKEKGDIPEGYSVSREKKERFSLILESASTNQTSMYLCASSLDRGPSTDTQYFGPGTRLTVL.

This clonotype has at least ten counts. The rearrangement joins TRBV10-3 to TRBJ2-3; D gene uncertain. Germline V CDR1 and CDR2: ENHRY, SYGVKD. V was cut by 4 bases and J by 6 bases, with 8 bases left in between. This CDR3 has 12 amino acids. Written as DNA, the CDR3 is TGTGCCATCAGTGCCATGGGGGATACGCAGTATTTT. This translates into CAISAMGDTQYF.

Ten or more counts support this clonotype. The CDR3 here is CASSFAIYNQPQHF. CDR3 sequence (DNA): TGTGCCAGCAGTTTCGCGATTTACAATCAGCCCCAGCATTTT. The rearrangement uses TRBV28 and TRBJ1-5; D uncertain. Between the trimmed V and J ends, which lost 3 bases and 3 bases, there was a span of 9 bases. The CDR3 consists of 14 residues. Germline-derived CDR1 and CDR2 are MDHEN and SYDVKM.

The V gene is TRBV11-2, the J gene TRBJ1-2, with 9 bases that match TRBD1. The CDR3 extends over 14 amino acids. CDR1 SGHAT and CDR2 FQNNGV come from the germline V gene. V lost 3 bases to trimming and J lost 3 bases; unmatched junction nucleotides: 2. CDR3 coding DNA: TGTGCCAGCAGCTTGAGGACAGGGGACTATGGCTACACCTTC. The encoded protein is CASSLRTGDYGYTF. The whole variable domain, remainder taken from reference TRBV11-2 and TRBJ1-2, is EAGVAQSPRYKIIEKRQSVAFWCNPISGHATLYWYQQILGQGPKLLIQFQNNGVVDDSQLPKDRFSAERLKGVDSTLKIQPAKLEDSAVYLCASSLRTGDYGYTFGSGTRLTVV.

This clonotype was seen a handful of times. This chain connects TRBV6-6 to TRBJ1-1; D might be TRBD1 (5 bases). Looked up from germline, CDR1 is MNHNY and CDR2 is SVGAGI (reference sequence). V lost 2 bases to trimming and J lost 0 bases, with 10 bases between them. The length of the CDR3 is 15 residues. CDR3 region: CASSYRGTVNTEAFF. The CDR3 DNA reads TGTGCCAGCAGTTACCGGGGGACGGTGAACACTGAAGCTTTCTTT.

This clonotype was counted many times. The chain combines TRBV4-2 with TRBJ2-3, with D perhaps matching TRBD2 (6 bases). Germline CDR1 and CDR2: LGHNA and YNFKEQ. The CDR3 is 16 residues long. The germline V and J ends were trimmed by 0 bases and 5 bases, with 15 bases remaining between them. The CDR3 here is CASSQDHGSGGDTQYF. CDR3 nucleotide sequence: TGTGCCAGCAGCCAAGATCACGGGAGTGGAGGAGATACGCAGTATTTT.